One sample yielded the 32 T cell receptor beta chains listed below, sequenced in a study of cytomegalovirus exposure and HLA in healthy donors. Primers for the PCR totalled 60 Vbeta and 13 Jbeta. This table comes from immunoSEQ multiplex PCR, and its TCRdb copy is limited to in-frame clones, with some not included. The repertoire consists of 95,000 to 150,000 clones, with more than 60% occurring once and the leading ten covering 10%. Material for sequencing was PBMCs. The receptors come from a man aged 40-49 years in good health and CMV-seropositive.

About this clone itself: An end of the junction differs from the germline gene, which may be a read error. This chain links TRBV2 with TRBJ1-6, with a possible D match to TRBD1 (5 bases). CDR3 length: 14 residues. Looked up from germline, CDR1 is SNHLY and CDR2 is FYNNEI. CDR3 nucleotides: TGTGCCAGCAGGCGGGACTCCGATAATTCACCCCTCCACTTT. Protein sequence: CASRRDSDNSPLHF.

The V and J genes are TRBV7-3 and TRBJ2-2; 10 bases are shared with TRBD2. This CDR3 has 18 residues. Trimming removed 2 bases from V and 0 bases from J; junction bases left unmatched: 6. Germline loops: CDR1 SGHTA, CDR2 FQGTGA. CDR3 amino acids: CASSLQLAGDPNTGELFF. Here the CDR3 DNA reads TGTGCCAGCAGCTTACAGCTAGCGGGGGATCCGAACACCGGGGAGCTGTTTTTT.

On this clone itself: Other DNA sequences from this sample encode an identical CDR3 as well. V is TRBV7-2 and J is TRBJ2-2, with 11 bases aligning to TRBD2. Per the germline V gene, CDR1 is SGHTA and CDR2 is FQGNSA. The length of the CDR3 is 15 residues. V lost 1 base and J lost 6; bases outside the gene matches: 1. This CDR3 is CASSLGLAGSGELFF. As DNA, the CDR3 is TGTGCCAGCAGCTTAGGACTAGCGGGGTCCGGGGAGCTGTTTTTT.

The chain uses TRBV5-5 and TRBJ2-1; D not certain. The length of the CDR3 is 13 residues. In germline, CDR1 is SGHKS, CDR2 YYEKEE (reference sequence). V was trimmed by 0 bases and J by 5 bases, leaving 6 bases between them. The CDR3 region is CASSLGADNEQFF. CDR3 in DNA: TGTGCCAGCAGCTTGGGGGCAGACAATGAGCAGTTCTTC. The whole variable domain, filled in from reference TRBV5-5 and TRBJ2-1, reads DAGVTQSPTHLIKTRGQQVTLRCSPISGHKSVSWYQQVLGQGPQFIFQYYEKEERGRGNFPDRFSARQFPNYSSELNVNALLLGDSALYLCASSLGADNEQFFGPGTRLTVL.

This clone was counted only a few times. V is TRBV7-3 and J is TRBJ2-5, with D possibly matching TRBD2 (6 bases). Looked up from germline, CDR1 is SGHTA and CDR2 is FQGTGA. V was pared by 5 bases and J by 2 bases, with 12 bases between. The CDR3 extends over 14 amino acids. CDR3 in amino acids: CASSRDSLQETQYF. The CDR3 DNA reads TGTGCCAGCAGCCGGGACTCCCTACAAGAGACCCAGTACTTC.

V is TRBV19 and J is TRBJ1-2, with no clear D. Germline values: CDR1 LNHDA, CDR2 SQIVND (reference sequence). The V end lost 1 base, the J end lost 6 bases, and 6 bases lay between the germline ends. The CDR3 is 12 residues long. CDR3: CASSIGRDGYTF. CDR3 in DNA: TGTGCCAGTAGTATAGGCCGGGATGGCTACACCTTC.

This clone showed up just a few times. The chain recombines TRBV7-9 with TRBJ2-5; a possible D gene is TRBD1 (7 bases). The V and J ends lost 5 bases and 4 bases respectively, with 20 bases between them. Germline loops: CDR1 SEHNR, CDR2 FQNEAQ (reference sequence). The CDR3 loop spans 16 amino acids. CDR3 sequence (DNA): TGTGCCAGCAGCCCCGGCGGGACAGACCACGTAGAGACCCAGTACTTC. This sequence encodes CASSPGGTDHVETQYF.

The genes are TRBV5-6 and TRBJ2-5; TRBD1 aligns across 9 bases. The CDR3 spans 14 residues. Germline assignment: CDR1 SGHDT and CDR2 YYEEEE. The J segment lost 5 bases and the V segment lost 3 bases, leaving 5 bases of the junction unmatched. CDR3 sequence: CASSWDRVGETQYF. CDR3 sequence (DNA): TGTGCCAGCAGCTGGGACAGGGTCGGGGAGACCCAGTACTTC.

The V and J genes are TRBV4-2 and TRBJ2-6; 9 bases are a match to TRBD1. From germline, CDR1 is LGHNA and CDR2 YNFKEQ. The CDR3 has 16 residues. V shed 2 bases, J shed 2 bases, and the junction held 1 base outside the gene matches. CDR3 protein: CASSQTGGAGANVLTF. The DNA of the CDR3 is TGTGCCAGCAGCCAAACAGGGGGCGCTGGGGCCAACGTCCTGACTTTC.

This chain connects TRBV5-1 to TRBJ2-6; weak D call: TRBD2 (5 bases). The length of the CDR3 is 16 residues. CDR1 and CDR2 from the germline V gene are SGHRS and YFSETQ. The V end lost 5 bases, the J end lost 0 bases, and 12 bases lay between the germline ends. This chain's CDR3 is CASSLLRDSGANVLTF. CDR3 DNA: TGCGCCAGCAGTTTGTTACGGGACTCTGGGGCCAACGTCCTGACTTTC.

The chain combines TRBV6-4 with TRBJ1-2, with 8 bases that match TRBD1. This CDR3 has 15 amino acids. The germline CDR1 and CDR2 sequences are MRHNA and SNTAGT. V trimming: 9 bases; J trimming: 3 bases; junction bases outside the gene matches: 12. CDR3 in amino acids: CARAGTGQSYYGYTF. CDR3 coding DNA: TGTGCCAGGGCCGGGACAGGTCAAAGTTACTATGGCTACACCTTC.

V and J are TRBV6-5 and TRBJ1-2; no definite D call. Trimming removed 3 bases from V and 3 bases from J, with 11 bases in between. CDR1 and CDR2 (germline): MNHEY, SVGAGI. This CDR3 contains 14 residues. Here the CDR3 DNA reads TGTGCCAGCAGTTATGCGGGGAGGGACTATGGCTACACCTTC. This sequence encodes CASSYAGRDYGYTF.

The chain combines TRBV5-1 with TRBJ2-3, with TRBD2 identical over 14 bases. Losses at the gene ends were 0 bases for V and 6 bases for J; bases not matched to a gene: 3. The CDR3 is 16 amino acids. Germline assignment: CDR1 SGHRS and CDR2 YFSETQ. As DNA, the CDR3 is TGCGCCAGCAGCTTGGGACTAGCGGGAGGGTCTGATACGCAGTATTTT. This sequence encodes CASSLGLAGGSDTQYF. The full variable domain, its missing parts supplied by reference TRBV5-1 and TRBJ2-3, is KAGVTQTPRYLIKTRGQQVTLSCSPISGHRSVSWYQQTPGQGLQFLFEYFSETQRNKGNFPGRFSGRQFSNSRSEMNVSTLELGDSALYLCASSLGLAGGSDTQYFGPGTRLTVL.

The chain combines TRBV5-1 with TRBJ2-1; D gene ambiguous. CDR1 SGHRS and CDR2 YFSETQ come from the germline V gene. CDR3 length equals 15 residues. V lost 1 base, J lost 5 bases, and 13 bases lay in between. The CDR3 DNA reads as TGCGCCAGCAGCTTGCTCCCGATACCTAACAATGAGCAGTTCTTC. Its protein is CASSLLPIPNNEQFF.

This clone was detected once. CDR3 region: CASSQTGVGYEQYF. The CDR3 DNA reads as TGCGCCAGCAGCCAGACAGGAGTAGGGTACGAGCAGTACTTC. The chain is built from TRBV5-1 and TRBJ2-7; TRBD1 is a possible D gene (6 bases). CDR1 SGHRS and CDR2 YFSETQ come from the germline V gene. This CDR3 contains 14 residues. The V end lost 4 bases, the J end lost 4 bases, and 15 bases lay between the germline ends. Variable domain in full (rest from reference TRBV5-1 and TRBJ2-7): KAGVTQTPRYLIKTRGQQVTLSCSPISGHRSVSWYQQTPGQGLQFLFEYFSETQRNKGNFPGRFSGRQFSNSRSEMNVSTLELGDSALYLCASSQTGVGYEQYFGPGTRLTVT.

This clone came up once. The chain combines TRBV10-2 with TRBJ2-5; D is perhaps TRBD2 (6 bases). CDR3 length: 14 residues. The ends were cut back, 3 bases at V and 3 bases at J, with 11 bases in the middle. CDR1 WSHSY and CDR2 SAAADI come from the germline V gene. Here the CDR3 reads CASSEGWGEETQYF. The CDR3 DNA sequence: TGCGCCAGCAGTGAAGGGTGGGGGGAAGAGACCCAGTACTTC.

Judged by abundance, this clone is medium-sized. The chain has TRBV2 and TRBJ2-1; 10 nucleotides line up with TRBD1. This CDR3 comprises 14 residues. The ends lost 4 bases at V and 9 bases at J; junction bases unmatched: 6. Germline CDR1 reads SNHLY; CDR2 reads FYNNEI. CDR3 sequence (DNA): TGTGCCAGCAGTGGAGGACAGGGGGTGAGTGAGCAGTTCTTC. Translated: CASSGGQGVSEQFF.

The chain is built from TRBV15 and TRBJ2-7; 8 nucleotides agree with TRBD2. From germline, CDR1 is LNHNV and CDR2 YYDKDF (reference sequence). The CDR3 sequence is 16 residues long. The trim removed 3 bases at V and 4 bases at J, leaving 11 bases unmatched. In nucleotides, the CDR3 is TGTGCCACCAGCAGGATAGCGGGGCTAAAAACTTACGAGCAGTACTTC. Translated: CATSRIAGLKTYEQYF.

In this sample, this clone turned up a few times. In nucleotides, the CDR3 is TGCGCCAGCAGTATACTGATCTCTCATCGATACACTGAAGCTTTCTTT. It specifies CASSILISHRYTEAFF. This sequence joins TRBV10-1 and TRBJ1-1; D not certain. The V gene lost 5 bases and the J gene lost 3 bases, with 19 bases spanning the gap. The CDR3 is 16 amino acids. Germline-derived CDR1 and CDR2 are WNHNN and SYGVQD (reference sequence).

This clone was counted between two and nine times. The chain couples TRBV5-1 to TRBJ2-5; TRBD1 aligns across 8 bases. The CDR3 spans 15 residues. With 0 bases clipped from V and 5 bases from J, the junction kept 6 bases outside the gene matches. The germline gives CDR1 SGHRS, CDR2 YFSETQ. CDR3 in amino acids: CASSLEAGGAETQYF. The CDR3 DNA sequence: TGCGCCAGCAGCTTGGAAGCAGGGGGCGCGGAGACCCAGTACTTC.

The genes are TRBV6-1 and TRBJ2-7, with D maybe TRBD2 (6 bases). The CDR3 loop spans 13 amino acids. V lost 7 bases and J 0 bases, leaving 10 bases between the germline ends. CDR1 is MNHNS, CDR2 SASEGT, per germline. CDR3 loop: CASIGGNSYEQYF. The CDR3 nucleotides are TGTGCCAGCATTGGCGGGAACTCCTACGAGCAGTACTTC.

In its sample, this clone was seen many times. The chain is built from TRBV6-1 and TRBJ1-4; 11 nucleotides line up with TRBD1. Per germline, CDR1 MNHNS and CDR2 SASEGT. This CDR3 has 18 residues. Germline trimming cut 3 bases from V and 2 bases from J; bases unmatched to any gene: 8. CDR3 loop: CASSDPGQGVSTNEKLFF. CDR3 nucleotides: TGTGCCAGCAGTGACCCGGGACAGGGGGTATCGACTAATGAAAAACTGTTTTTT.

This chain connects TRBV6-6 to TRBJ1-1, with a tentative D call TRBD1 (6 bases). In germline, CDR1 is MNHNY, CDR2 SVGAGI (reference sequence). There are 12 residues in the CDR3. The V and J ends lost 7 bases and 7 bases respectively, with 13 bases between them. CDR3 sequence (DNA): TGTGCCAGCAATACAGGGTTTGATGAAGCTTTCTTT. Translating it yields CASNTGFDEAFF.

This rearrangement joins TRBV10-2 to TRBJ2-3, with D possibly TRBD1 on 5 matching bases. V lost 5 bases, J lost 1 base, and 13 bases lay in between. Germline V CDR1 and CDR2: WSHSY, SAAADI. The CDR3 extends over 15 amino acids. CDR3 coding DNA: TGCGCCAGCAGTCCCAGTGGCAGGGGCACAGATACGCAGTATTTT. Encoded protein: CASSPSGRGTDTQYF.

CDR3 coding DNA: TGTGCCAGCAGTTCACGGACAGGGGACTACAATGAGCAGTTCTTC. As protein: CASSSRTGDYNEQFF. This chain connects TRBV27 to TRBJ2-1, with 9 positions matching TRBD1. With V trimmed by 4 bases and J by 3 bases, 4 bases remained unmatched. The V gene's germline CDR1 is MNHEY and CDR2 SMNVEV (reference sequence). The CDR3 spans 15 residues.

This chain connects TRBV30 to TRBJ1-2; D might be TRBD1 (5 bases). Per the germline V gene, CDR1 is GTSNPN and CDR2 is SVGIG (reference sequence). This CDR3 is built from 16 residues. Trimming stripped 6 bases from V and 4 bases from J, with 24 bases between. DNA for the CDR3: TGTGCCTGCCTCCCCCCCGACAGCCGAGCCGCCTATGGCTACACCTTC. Encoded protein: CACLPPDSRAAYGYTF.

This chain connects TRBV19 to TRBJ2-2; D gene ambiguous. In germline, CDR1 is LNHDA, CDR2 SQIVND (reference sequence). Trimming took off 4 bases at V and 8 bases at J, with 8 bases between the two ends. The CDR3 contains 12 residues. Here the CDR3 reads CASSKLLGELFF. In DNA, the CDR3 is TGTGCCAGTAGTAAACTCTTGGGGGAGCTGTTTTTT.

The chain has TRBV4-2 and TRBJ1-1, with a tentative D call TRBD1 (6 bases). The CDR3 covers 15 residues. Germline CDR1 LGHNA, CDR2 YNFKEQ. V dropped 0 bases and J dropped 13 bases, with 21 bases sitting between them. CDR3 amino acids: CASSQDLEGGAVGFF. The CDR3 DNA reads as TGTGCCAGCAGCCAAGATTTGGAGGGGGGGGCGGTGGGTTTCTTT.

V is TRBV6-5 and J is TRBJ2-2, with 8 bases aligning to TRBD1. The CDR3 covers 15 residues. The germline CDR1 and CDR2 sequences are MNHEY and SVGAGI. J gave up 7 bases and V 5 bases, and 9 bases lay outside the gene matches. The DNA for the CDR3 is TGTGCCAGCAGTGCCCTGACAGGGGTGGTCGGGGAGCTGTTTTTT. Encoded protein: CASSALTGVVGELFF.

The CDR3 is CASSERGGRDTQYF. The CDR3 nucleotides are TGTGCCAGTAGTGAGCGGGGGGGCCGTGATACGCAGTATTTT. V is TRBV19 and J is TRBJ2-3, with TRBD2 matching over 10 bases. V was pared by 5 bases and J by 6 bases, with 5 bases of the junction left unmatched. Germline loops: CDR1 LNHDA, CDR2 SQIVND (reference sequence). The CDR3 runs to 14 residues.

The rearrangement joins TRBV7-9 to TRBJ1-5; no clear D. Germline V gene lookup returns CDR1 SEHNR and CDR2 FQNEAQ (reference sequence). Trimming stripped 0 bases from V and 8 bases from J, with 14 bases between. CDR3 size: 15 residues. The DNA for the CDR3 is TGTGCCAGCAGCTTAGCGGGCCCCGAGAGGGAGCCCCAGCATTTT. It translates to CASSLAGPEREPQHF.

J is TRBJ1-1 and V is TRBV7-3, with D perhaps matching TRBD1 (6 bases). Trimming took off 2 bases at V and 4 bases at J, with 11 bases between the two ends. CDR1 is SGHTA and CDR2 is FQGTGA in the germline V gene. This CDR3 spans 14 amino acids. CDR3 in DNA: TGTGCCAGCAGCTTAGCACAGGGTGGCACTGAAGCTTTCTTT. It specifies CASSLAQGGTEAFF.